Included here is one T cell receptor beta chain sequence, with context. These data are taken from a study of technical replicates of blood from a few donors. Produced via immunoSEQ multiplex PCR; TCRdb's table is partial and in-frame only. Of about 83,000 clones in the sample, more than 80% were seen once. The sequence came from a human donor in good health. Sequenced material: T cells isolated from PBMCs.

The CDR3 reads CASSLGQPRPQHF. The CDR3 coding sequence is TGTGCCAGCAGTTTGGGACAGCCAAGGCCCCAGCATTTT. V and J are TRBV28 and TRBJ1-5, with TRBD1 matching over 7 bases. The CDR3 consists of 13 residues. V lost 3 bases, J lost 9 bases, and 5 bases stayed unmatched. Germline assignment: CDR1 MDHEN and CDR2 SYDVKM.